Presented here are 21 T cell receptor beta chains from one specimen sequenced in a study of T-cell reconstitution after alpha-beta-depleted transplantation in children. Unique molecular identifiers were incorporated during preparation of the TCRbeta library. TCRdb re-derived calls from the PCR reads in MiXCR, one entry per CDR3 protein. Found here are hundreds of thousands of distinct CDR3 sequences, around 9.9% of them singletons; the top ten hold 28%. Material: PBMCs, obtained before TCRalphabeta/CD19-depleted stem cell transplant. All receptors derive from a child under three years old with acute myeloid leukemia, due to receive a stem cell transplant.

The chain uses TRBV27 and TRBJ1-1, with D possibly being TRBD1 (6 bases). V lost 7 bases to trimming and J lost 5 bases, with 14 bases between them. Germline assignment: CDR1 MNHEY and CDR2 SMNVEV (reference sequence). The CDR3 contains 13 residues. CDR3 loop: CASTTGGLTEAFF. The DNA of the CDR3 is TGTGCCAGCACCACGGGGGGGCTTACTGAAGCTTTCTTT.

In its sample, this clonotype was seen many times. The chain combines TRBV5-1 with TRBJ2-3; D may be TRBD2 (6 bases). The CDR3 has 15 amino acids. With 4 bases removed from V and 5 bases from J, the gap between germline ends came to 17 bases. The germline V gene encodes CDR1 SGHRS and CDR2 YFSETQ. The CDR3 region is CASSLRSGRGDTQYF. The CDR3 DNA sequence: TGCGCCAGCAGCCTTCGGTCCGGGAGAGGAGATACGCAGTATTTT.

This clonotype was counted only a few times. The chain has TRBV5-1 and TRBJ2-1, with 10 bases aligning to TRBD2. Unmatched junction bases numbered 16, after V lost 0 bases and J lost 13 bases. CDR1 is SGHRS, CDR2 YFSETQ, per germline. This CDR3 contains 17 residues. As DNA, the CDR3 is TGCGCCAGCAGCTTGGCACTAGCGGGGCCCGGGGGATCTGAACAGTTCTTC. It specifies CASSLALAGPGGSEQFF.

This clonotype has at least ten counts. The V call is TRBV7-3, the J call TRBJ1-5, with TRBD1 as a possible D gene (6 bases). CDR3 length equals 18 residues. Trimming stripped 5 bases from V and 4 bases from J, with 24 bases between. The germline V gene has CDR1 SGHTA and CDR2 FQGTGA. CDR3: CASSLKGGRGEQNQPQHF. The CDR3 bases are TGTGCCAGCAGCCTAAAGGGGGGAAGGGGCGAACAGAATCAGCCCCAGCATTTT.

This clonotype was observed many times. V and J are TRBV18 and TRBJ2-3, with D perhaps matching TRBD1 or TRBD2 (5 bases each). Germline V gene data show CDR1 as KGHSH and CDR2 as LQKENI. CDR3 size: 17 residues. With 1 base removed from V and 1 base from J, the gap between germline ends came to 15 bases. The CDR3 nucleotides read TGTGCCAGCTCACCACTCTTTCGGGACGCAGGCACAGATACGCAGTATTTT. It encodes CASSPLFRDAGTDTQYF.

With respect to this clonotype: The junction differs from germline at one of its ends, possibly a read error. The chain couples TRBV18 to TRBJ2-7; D not certain. The CDR3 contains 14 residues. Germline V gene lookup returns CDR1 KGHSH and CDR2 LQKENI. CDR3 in amino acids: CVSSPNSYSYEQYF. CDR3 sequence (DNA): TGTGTCAGCTCACCGAATTCATACTCCTACGAGCAGTACTTC.

Turning to this clonotype: A much larger clone differs from this one at a single base, so this may be a read error. The chain links TRBV11-2 to TRBJ1-1; D unresolved. Germline CDR1 SGHAT, CDR2 FQNNGV. The CDR3 runs 13 residues. The CDR3 is CVSSSRRGTEAFF. Written as DNA, the CDR3 is TGTGTCAGCAGCTCCCGTCGGGGCACTGAAGCTTTCTTT.

This clonotype was picked up many times. One junction end disagrees with the germline gene, perhaps due to a read error. This CDR3 reads CASSLGGGWIF. As DNA, the CDR3 is TGTGCCAGCAGCTTAGGGGGAGGTTGGATCTTC. The genes are TRBV7-2 and TRBJ2-1; D is perhaps TRBD2 (6 bases). Germline V gene sequence: CDR1 SGHTA, CDR2 FQGNSA. This CDR3 has 11 residues.

This clonotype was counted at least ten times. The chain carries TRBV29-1 and TRBJ2-2, with D uncertain. Germline V gives CDR1 SQVTM, CDR2 ANQGSEA. This CDR3 spans 14 amino acids. The ends were cut back, 5 bases at V and 4 bases at J, with 14 bases in the middle. CDR3 loop: CSVLKGLGTGELFF. The CDR3 DNA is TGCAGCGTTTTGAAAGGGTTGGGCACCGGGGAGCTGTTTTTT.

At least ten counts were recorded for this clonotype. The chain is built from TRBV5-1 and TRBJ2-3, with TRBD1 matching 7 bases. The CDR3 spans 15 residues. Trimming at V came to 4 bases and at J to 2 bases, leaving 7 bases not matched to a gene. The germline CDR1 and CDR2 sequences are SGHRS and YFSETQ. The DNA of the CDR3 is TGCGCCAGCAGCCGGGACAGCCTTTACACAGATACGCAGTATTTT. As protein: CASSRDSLYTDTQYF.

This clonotype was picked up many times. The J gene is TRBJ2-5, the V gene TRBV5-1; the D is unclear. The CDR3 loop spans 13 amino acids. With 5 bases removed from V and 1 base from J, the gap between germline ends came to 9 bases. In germline, CDR1 is SGHRS, CDR2 YFSETQ. The chain's CDR3 is CASRDSSQETQYF. For the CDR3, the DNA is TGCGCCAGCAGGGATAGCAGCCAAGAGACCCAGTACTTC. The full variable domain, with the rest looked up from reference TRBV5-1 and TRBJ2-5, is KAGVTQTPRYLIKTRGQQVTLSCSPISGHRSVSWYQQTPGQGLQFLFEYFSETQRNKGNFPGRFSGRQFSNSRSEMNVSTLELGDSALYLCASRDSSQETQYFGPGTRLLVL.

This clonotype was found many times. The chain joins TRBV7-3 to TRBJ2-3, with 8 bases matching TRBD1. Germline-derived CDR1 and CDR2 are SGHTA and FQGTGA. This CDR3 comprises 15 residues. The V gene end was trimmed by 10 bases and the J gene end by 4 bases; junction bases not matched to a gene: 13. The CDR3 DNA is TGTGCCACATCCCCCGGGGCAGGGGGCGCAGATACGCAGTATTTT. As protein: CATSPGAGGADTQYF.

On this clonotype: No conserved phenylalanine or tryptophan ends this CDR3, so it is likely a read error. Because the CDR3's place on the DNA is in doubt, the DNA is left out and the CDR3 is given as listed by TCRdb. The V and J genes are TRBV20-1 and TRBJ2-7; the D call TRBD2 from the table was never checked on the DNA. With termini counted, the CDR3 has 11 amino acids. From germline, CDR1 is DFQATT and CDR2 SNEGSKA (reference sequence). The CDR3 is CSARNAGTSHL.

This clonotype was observed at least ten times. J is TRBJ1-2 and V is TRBV5-1, with D unclear. Germline V gives CDR1 SGHRS, CDR2 YFSETQ. This CDR3 contains 13 residues. V lost 6 bases to trimming and J lost 8 bases, with 17 bases between them. This CDR3 reads CASTLDMPEGYTF. Written as DNA, the CDR3 is TGCGCCAGCACCTTAGACATGCCTGAAGGCTACACCTTC.

At least ten counts were recorded for this clonotype. V usage is TRBV7-8 and J usage is TRBJ2-1; maybe TRBD2 (6 bases). Per germline, CDR1 SGHVS and CDR2 FQNEAQ. This CDR3 has 13 residues. Trimming took 7 bases from V and 7 from J, leaving 14 bases between them. CDR3 sequence reads: CASNTGLSNEQFF. Written as DNA, the CDR3 is TGTGCCAGCAACACGGGACTTTCGAATGAGCAGTTCTTC.

This clonotype showed up just a few times. J is TRBJ2-1 and V is TRBV12-3 or TRBV12-4; 12 bases map to TRBD2. This CDR3 region has 18 residues. J lost 7 bases, V lost 3 bases, and 13 bases had no gene match. The CDR3 DNA is TGTGCCAGCAGTTTGTCCCCCGAGGCTAGCGGGAGGGGAAATGAGCAGTTCTTC. This translates into CASSLSPEASGRGNEQFF.

This clonotype was detected ten times or more. The chain couples TRBV11-2 to TRBJ2-1; 13 bases agree with TRBD2. There are 14 residues in the CDR3. CDR1 SGHAT and CDR2 FQNNGV come from the germline V gene. The V and J ends lost 5 bases and 9 bases, in that order; junction bases with no gene match: 4. The chain's CDR3 is CASSPGLAGSEQFF. The CDR3 region has the DNA TGTGCCAGCAGCCCGGGACTAGCGGGAAGTGAGCAGTTCTTC.

This clonotype was counted at least ten times. This chain connects TRBV15 to TRBJ1-1, with D unclear. Germline-derived CDR1 and CDR2 are LNHNV and YYDKDF (reference sequence). Trimming pared 7 bases from V and 2 bases from J, leaving 8 bases between. The CDR3 sequence is 12 residues long. In nucleotides, the CDR3 is TGTGCCACCATAGGATACAACACTGAAGCTTTCTTT. Amino acid sequence: CATIGYNTEAFF.

This clonotype showed up many times. The chain combines TRBV20-1 with TRBJ2-7; 9 bases are a match to TRBD2. Germline V gives CDR1 DFQATT, CDR2 SNEGSKA (reference sequence). This CDR3 is 12 amino acids long. J lost 5 bases, V lost 6 bases, and 5 bases had no gene match. The CDR3 coding sequence is TGCAGTGCCAGTAGCGGGAGCCACGAGCAGTACTTC. Residues: CSASSGSHEQYF.

The chain combines TRBV28 with TRBJ2-3, with a weak D call TRBD2 (7 bases). CDR3 length equals 11 residues. Looked up from germline, CDR1 is MDHEN and CDR2 is SYDVKM. V was trimmed by 7 bases and J by 10 bases, leaving 12 bases between them. CDR3 sequence: CASTGRGPQYF. In DNA form, the CDR3 reads TGTGCCAGCACCGGGCGGGGGCCGCAGTATTTT.

This clonotype was recorded many times. The genes are TRBV4-3 and TRBJ2-3; perhaps TRBD1 as D (6 bases). The CDR3 has 16 amino acids. The germline V gene has CDR1 LGHNA and CDR2 YSLEER. The V gene lost 1 base and the J gene lost 2 bases, with 13 bases spanning the gap. CDR3 loop: CASSQARTALTDTQYF. The CDR3 bases are TGCGCCAGCAGCCAAGCCCGGACAGCTCTCACAGATACGCAGTATTTT.